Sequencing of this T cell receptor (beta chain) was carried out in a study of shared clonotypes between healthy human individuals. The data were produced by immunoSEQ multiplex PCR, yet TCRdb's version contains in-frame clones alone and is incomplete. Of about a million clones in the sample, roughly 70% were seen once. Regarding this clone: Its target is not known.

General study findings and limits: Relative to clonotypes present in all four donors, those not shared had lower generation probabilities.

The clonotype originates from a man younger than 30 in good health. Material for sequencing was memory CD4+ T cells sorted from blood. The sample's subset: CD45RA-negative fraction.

In DNA form, the CDR3 reads TGTGCCAGCAGTCCAGGACTAGCGGAGACTAGGGGGCAGTATTTT. Translation: CASSPGLAETRGQYF. The V and J genes are TRBV6-5 and TRBJ2-3; 10 bases agree with TRBD2. J lost 11 bases, V lost 5 bases, and 13 bases had no gene match. Germline V gene lookup returns CDR1 MNHEY and CDR2 SVGAGI. The CDR3 loop spans 15 amino acids.